This entry concerns a single T cell receptor beta chain. The data are from a study of control samples from healthy donors and cancer patients. The CDR3 contains 13 residues. V was clipped by 3 bases and J by 0 bases, with 6 bases between them. Germline V gives CDR1 GTSNPN, CDR2 SVGIG (reference sequence). The table came from immunoSEQ multiplex PCR; TCRdb's copy has only in-frame clones and leaves some out. The sample has 98,000 or so clones, about 88% seen once. The TCR originated in a woman aged 65 to 85 in good health. The rearrangement joins TRBV30 to TRBJ1-3; D not resolved. Sequencing input: blood. The CDR3 spells CAWRQSSGNTIYF. The CDR3 DNA follows: TGTGCCTGGAGGCAAAGCTCTGGAAACACCATATATTTT.